This note documents a single TCR beta chain sequence. No antigen is known for it. This entry is derived from a study of T cells in localized non-small cell lung cancer. The study's findings and limits: Uninvolved neighboring lung showed the greatest T cell clonality, exceeding tumor. The tumor had only one region sequenced, so heterogeneity remains possible. Increased T cell density in blood showed an association with longer overall survival. Researchers found a median around 57 of the top 100 tumor clones in adjacent lung.

Germline trimming cut 9 bases from V and 1 base from J; bases unmatched to any gene: 7. The CDR3 runs 15 residues. Germline V gene lookup returns CDR1 KGHSH and CDR2 LQKENI. The protocol was immunoSEQ multiplex PCR, while the TCRdb copy is restricted to in-frame clones and leaves out a portion. The sample has around 20,000 clones; over 80% are singletons. The receptor was isolated from a woman between 35 and 75 years old with stage I lung adenocarcinoma. The J gene is TRBJ2-5, the V gene TRBV18; TRBD2 matches 11 bases. The specimen was peripheral blood, collected before any cancer treatment. CDR3 sequence (DNA): TGTGCCAGTTCCCTAGCGGGAGGACTCCAAGAGACCCAGTACTTC. This encodes CASSLAGGLQETQYF.